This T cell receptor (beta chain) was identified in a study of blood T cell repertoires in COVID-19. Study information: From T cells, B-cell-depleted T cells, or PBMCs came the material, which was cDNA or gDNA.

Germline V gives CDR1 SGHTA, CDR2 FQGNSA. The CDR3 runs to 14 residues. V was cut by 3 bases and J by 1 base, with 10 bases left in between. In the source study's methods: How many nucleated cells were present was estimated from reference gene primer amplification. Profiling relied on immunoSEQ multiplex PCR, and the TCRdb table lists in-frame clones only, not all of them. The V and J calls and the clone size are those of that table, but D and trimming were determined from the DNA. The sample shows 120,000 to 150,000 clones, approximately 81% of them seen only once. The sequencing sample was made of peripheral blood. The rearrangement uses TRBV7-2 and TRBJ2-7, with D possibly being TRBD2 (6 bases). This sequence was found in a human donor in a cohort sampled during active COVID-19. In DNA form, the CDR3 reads TGTGCCAGCAGCTTGGGAGGTGGGTCCTACGAGCAGTACTTC. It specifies CASSLGGGSYEQYF.